These T cell receptor beta chains were read from a single sample in a study of CD8 T cells in ankylosing spondylitis. TCRdb itself ran the 5' RACE reads through MiXCR, one entry per CDR3 protein. The sample lists tens of thousands of distinct CDR3 sequences, over 2.5% occurring once. Input material: blood, either unsorted or a sorted T cell fraction (not recorded which). The receptors shown here come from a male donor with ankylosing spondylitis or in good health (not recorded which). Each CDR3 is given with its conserved first and last residue. D genes are given only for firm matches. Sizes are listed as once, few, many, or a class for an expanded clone.

>TRBD2|many|TRBJ2-1|TRBV9
TGTGCCAGCAGCGGGACTAGCGGGTACAATGAGCAGTTCTTC
CASSGTSGYNEQFF
>TRBD2|many|TRBJ2-2|TRBV9
TGTGCCAGCAGCGAGGGACTAGCGGATAACACCGGGGAGCTGTTTTTT
CASSEGLADNTGELFF
>.|many|TRBJ2-3|TRBV9
TGTGCCAGCAGCGAGTTAAGTGCCCGCACAGATACGCAGTATTTT
CASSELSARTDTQYF
>.|many|TRBJ2-5|TRBV9
TGTGCCAGCAGCGTAGATGCTACCCAAGAGACCCAGTACTTC
CASSVDATQETQYF
>.|many|TRBJ2-1|TRBV9
TGTGCCAGCAGCGTAGAATCTAGCCGGTACAATGAGCAGTTCTTC
CASSVESSRYNEQFF
>.|many|TRBJ2-1|TRBV9
TGTGCCAGCAGCGTAGAGGGCCTTAGCTCCTACAATGAGCAGTTCTTC
CASSVEGLSSYNEQFF
>TRBD1|few|TRBJ2-1|TRBV9
TGTGCCAGCGCAACAGGGGATTACAATGAGCAGTTCTTC
CASATGDYNEQFF
>.|many|TRBJ2-5|TRBV9
TGTGCCAGCAGCGTAGCCGAATACCAAGAGACCCAGTACTTC
CASSVAEYQETQYF
>TRBD2|many|TRBJ2-1|TRBV9
TGTGCCAGCAGCGCGCTACTAGCGGCCTACAATGAGCAGTTCTTC
CASSALLAAYNEQFF
>.|medium-sized|TRBJ2-3|TRBV9
TGTGCCAGCAGCGTAGGGGTGGTTCCCACAGATACGCAGTATTTT
CASSVGVVPTDTQYF
>.|many|TRBJ1-1|TRBV9
TGTGCCAGCAGCGTACAGCAAGAGCGTCATAGTGAAGCTTTCTTT
CASSVQQERHSEAFF